A single sample gave rise to the 6 T cell receptor beta chains below, sequenced in a study of monozygotic twins with inflammatory bowel disease (dated by TCRdb to about 2019). Libraries came from 5' RACE. Sequencing took place on an Illumina HiSeq 2500. With the reads reprocessed by TCRdb, a single entry stands for each CDR3 protein sequence and no DNA is reported. Per the sample table, the count is some 400,000 distinct CDR3 sequences. About 2.3% of the sample comes from the top ten. Material: blood. These receptors originate from a human donor with ulcerative colitis or Crohn's disease, or a healthy co-twin of an affected twin (not recorded which).

The J gene is TRBJ2-7, the V gene TRBV9. Germline-derived CDR1 and CDR2 are SGDLS and YYNGEE. The CDR3 length is 13 residues. CDR3 in amino acids: CASSVAEAGRQYF.

The chain combines TRBV5-1 with TRBJ2-3. The CDR3 is 15 residues long. Germline values: CDR1 SGHRS, CDR2 YFSETQ. CDR3 loop: CASSLAEKSADTQYF.

The chain links TRBV20-1 to TRBJ1-5; TCRdb gives TRBD1 as the D gene, but with no DNA this cannot be confirmed. This CDR3 is 17 amino acids long. Germline CDR1 DFQATT, CDR2 SNEGSKA (reference sequence). The CDR3 sequence is CSAPPGQGSYSNQPQHF.

The chain joins TRBV6-2 or TRBV6-3 to TRBJ1-2. Germline V CDR1 and CDR2: MNHEY, SVGEGT. CDR3 length equals 14 residues. CDR3 sequence: CASSTRNYPFGYTF.

CDR3 loop: CSVVDPQAGEKLFF. The chain carries TRBV29-1 and TRBJ1-4. Per the germline V gene, CDR1 is SQVTM and CDR2 is ANQGSEA. The CDR3 covers 14 residues. Full variable domain (outside the CDR3, taken from reference TRBV29-1 and TRBJ1-4): SAVISQKPSRDICQRGTSLTIQCQVDSQVTMMFWYRQQPGQSLTLIATANQGSEATYESGFVIDKFPISRPNLTFSTLTVSNMSPEDSSIYLCSVVDPQAGEKLFFGSGTQLSVL.

V and J are TRBV4-1 and TRBJ2-7; checking the TCRdb D call of TRBD1 is not possible without DNA. Germline lookup yields CDR1 MGHRA and CDR2 YSYEKL. There are 14 residues in the CDR3. CDR3 protein: CASSHGTAAYEQYF.